The 9 T cell receptor beta chains below were found in one sample sequenced in a study of blood T cell repertoires in COVID-19. Assay used: immunoSEQ multiplex PCR; TCRdb lists only in-frame clones, some missing. The table has more than 200,000 clones, more than 85% seen once. The sequencing input was peripheral blood. These receptors all come from a man aged 35 to 55 with acute or convalescent COVID-19.

The V call is TRBV19, the J call TRBJ2-6, with a tentative D call TRBD2 (5 bases). With 5 bases removed from V and 0 bases from J, the gap between germline ends came to 8 bases. CDR3 length: 15 amino acids. Per the germline V gene, CDR1 is LNHDA and CDR2 is SQIVND (reference sequence). The DNA of the CDR3 is TGTGCCAGTAGTCTGGAGGTCTCTGGGGCCAACGTCCTGACTTTC. This gives the protein CASSLEVSGANVLTF.

The chain couples TRBV30 to TRBJ1-2; D possibly corresponds to TRBD1 (5 bases). From germline, CDR1 is GTSNPN and CDR2 SVGIG (reference sequence). With 0 bases removed from V and 8 bases from J, the gap between germline ends came to 13 bases. The length of the CDR3 is 13 residues. The CDR3 protein is CAWSVKGPRGYTF. CDR3 bases: TGTGCCTGGAGTGTAAAGGGGCCTCGCGGCTACACCTTC.

This chain links TRBV30 with TRBJ1-3, with 7 bases lining up with TRBD1. This CDR3 spans 17 amino acids. J lost 0 bases, V lost 0 bases, and 8 bases had no gene match. Germline CDR1 and CDR2: GTSNPN and SVGIG (reference sequence). The CDR3 sequence is CAWSVQGQVSSGNTIYF. CDR3 nucleotide sequence: TGTGCCTGGAGTGTACAAGGACAGGTAAGCTCTGGAAACACCATATATTTT.

The chain has TRBV27 and TRBJ2-2, with D uncertain. CDR3 length: 14 residues. Germline lookup yields CDR1 MNHEY and CDR2 SMNVEV (reference sequence). V was clipped by 0 bases and J by 7 bases, with 9 bases between them. CDR3 sequence: CASSLSVANGELFF. The CDR3 region has the DNA TGTGCCAGCAGTTTATCGGTCGCTAACGGGGAGCTGTTTTTT.

V is TRBV5-1 and J is TRBJ2-1; perhaps TRBD2 as D (6 bases). Germline V gene data show CDR1 as SGHRS and CDR2 as YFSETQ. The CDR3 sequence is 15 residues long. V lost 4 bases and J lost 2, with 13 bases in between. Here the CDR3 reads CASSLVTSAYNEQFF. The CDR3 nucleotides are TGCGCCAGCAGCCTGGTGACTAGTGCCTACAATGAGCAGTTCTTC.

The chain joins TRBV7-8 to TRBJ2-3, with 9 bases lining up with TRBD2. The CDR3 spans 16 residues. The V gene end was trimmed by 5 bases and the J gene end by 2 bases; junction bases not matched to a gene: 8. In germline, CDR1 is SGHVS, CDR2 FQNEAQ. CDR3 sequence: CASSLTTSGPTDTQYF. CDR3 in DNA: TGTGCCAGCAGCCTCACAACTAGCGGGCCCACAGATACGCAGTATTTT.

The chain is built from TRBV2 and TRBJ2-7; D is possibly TRBD1 (5 bases). Germline V lookup: CDR1 SNHLY, CDR2 FYNNEI. The CDR3 consists of 13 residues. The V and J ends lost 7 bases and 8 bases respectively, with 18 bases between them. The CDR3 sequence is CASNPGSGLKQYF. CDR3 bases: TGTGCCAGCAACCCTGGGTCAGGGCTCAAGCAGTACTTC. Combining the CDR3 with reference TRBV2 and TRBJ2-7 gives the whole variable domain EPEVTQTPSHQVTQMGQEVILRCVPISNHLYFYWYRQILGQKVEFLVSFYNNEISEKSEIFDDQFSVERPDGSNFTLKIRSTKLEDSAMYFCASNPGSGLKQYFGPGTRLTVT.

This chain uses TRBV6-1 with TRBJ2-5; D uncertain. The germline V gene encodes CDR1 MNHNS and CDR2 SASEGT. The V end was cut by 2 bases, the J end by 5 bases, with 15 bases between. The CDR3 has 15 amino acids. CDR3 residues: CASSEFPANSETQYF. CDR3 bases: TGTGCCAGCAGTGAATTCCCCGCTAATAGTGAGACCCAGTACTTC.

This chain joins TRBV6-5 and TRBJ1-2; D uncertain. The germline V gene encodes CDR1 MNHEY and CDR2 SVGAGI. This CDR3 region has 13 residues. V was pared by 1 base and J by 4 bases, with 7 bases between. The CDR3: CASSYLATYGYTF. In nucleotides, the CDR3 is TGTGCCAGCAGTTACTTGGCAACCTATGGCTACACCTTC.